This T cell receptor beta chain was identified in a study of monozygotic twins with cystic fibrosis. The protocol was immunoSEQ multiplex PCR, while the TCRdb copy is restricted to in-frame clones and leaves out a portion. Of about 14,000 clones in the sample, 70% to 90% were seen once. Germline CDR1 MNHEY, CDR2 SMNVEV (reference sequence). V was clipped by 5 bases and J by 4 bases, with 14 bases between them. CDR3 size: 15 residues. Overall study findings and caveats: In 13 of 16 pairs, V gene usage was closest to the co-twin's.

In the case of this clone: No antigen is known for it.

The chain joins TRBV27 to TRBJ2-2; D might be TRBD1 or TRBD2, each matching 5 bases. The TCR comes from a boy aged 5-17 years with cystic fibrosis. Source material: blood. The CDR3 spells CASSPLGTSTGELFF. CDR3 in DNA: TGTGCCAGCAGTCCCCTAGGGACCTCCACCGGGGAGCTGTTTTTT.